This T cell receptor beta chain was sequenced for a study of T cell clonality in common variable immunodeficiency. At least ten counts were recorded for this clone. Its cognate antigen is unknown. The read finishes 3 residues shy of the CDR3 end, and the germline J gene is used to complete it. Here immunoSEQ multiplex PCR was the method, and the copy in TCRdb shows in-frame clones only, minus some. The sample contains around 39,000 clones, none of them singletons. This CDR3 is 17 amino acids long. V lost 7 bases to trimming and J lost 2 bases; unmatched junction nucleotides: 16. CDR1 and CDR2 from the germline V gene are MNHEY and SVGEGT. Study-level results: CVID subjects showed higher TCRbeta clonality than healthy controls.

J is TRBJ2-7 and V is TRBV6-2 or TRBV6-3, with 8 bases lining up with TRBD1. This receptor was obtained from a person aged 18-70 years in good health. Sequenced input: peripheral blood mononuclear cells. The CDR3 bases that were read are TGTGCCAGCACCACCCACACCGAAAAGACAGGGGCCTACGAG. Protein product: CASTTHTEKTGAYE. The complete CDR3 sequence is CASTTHTEKTGAYEQYF.